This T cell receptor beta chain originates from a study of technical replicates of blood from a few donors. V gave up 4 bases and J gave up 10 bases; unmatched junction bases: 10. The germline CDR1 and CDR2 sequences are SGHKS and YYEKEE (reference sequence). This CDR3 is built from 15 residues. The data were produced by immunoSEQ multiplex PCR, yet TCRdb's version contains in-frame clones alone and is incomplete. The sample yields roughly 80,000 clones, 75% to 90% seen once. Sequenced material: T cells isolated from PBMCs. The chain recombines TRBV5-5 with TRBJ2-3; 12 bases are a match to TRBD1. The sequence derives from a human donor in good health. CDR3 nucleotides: TGTGCCAGCAGCCTCCGGGACAGGGGGCTTCGGCCGCAGTATTTT. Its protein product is CASSLRDRGLRPQYF. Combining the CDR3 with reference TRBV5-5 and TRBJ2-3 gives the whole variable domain DAGVTQSPTHLIKTRGQQVTLRCSPISGHKSVSWYQQVLGQGPQFIFQYYEKEERGRGNFPDRFSARQFPNYSSELNVNALLLGDSALYLCASSLRDRGLRPQYFGPGTRLTVL.